The sequence of this T cell receptor beta chain was determined in a study of technical replicates of blood from a few donors. This table comes from immunoSEQ multiplex PCR, and its TCRdb copy is limited to in-frame clones, with some not included. Here the sample spans approximately 89,000 clones, around 94% being singletons. Sequencing was done on a sample of T cells isolated from PBMCs. The clonotype comes from a human donor in good health.

For the CDR3, the DNA is TGTGCCAGCAGCTTAGTTCGCAGGGGGCCGCGTAGCGCCGGGGAGCTGTTTTTT. It yields the protein CASSLVRRGPRSAGELFF. The gene calls are TRBV13 and TRBJ2-2; TRBD1 agrees at 8 bases. The CDR3 spans 18 residues. V shed 1 base, J shed 6 bases, and the junction held 13 bases outside the gene matches. Germline-derived CDR1 and CDR2 are PRHDT and FYEKMQ (reference sequence).